The 29 T cell receptor beta chains below come from one sample, sequenced in a study of persistence of HIV-infected CD4 T cells. These receptors are not linked to any known antigen. The stimulus was an HIV-1 Gag 15-mer peptide pool, around 1.1 ug/peptide/mL. CD4+ T cells upregulating both CD40 ligand and CD69 were sorted as responding cells. The libraries were made with immunoSEQ version 4 in survey mode. Only in-frame clones appear in the TCRdb table, and some are missing; sequencing was by immunoSEQ multiplex PCR. The sample has fewer than 40,000 clones; approximately 70% are singletons. Sequences were derived from CD4+ T cells sorted from PBMCs after approximately 19-hour stimulation, sampled from a patient who received antiretroviral therapy. These receptors originate from an adult man with HIV who was CMV-seropositive.

J is TRBJ1-1 and V is TRBV12-3 or TRBV12-4; 8 positions agree with TRBD1. The CDR3 loop spans 12 amino acids. Losses at the gene ends were 2 bases for V and 8 bases for J; bases not matched to a gene: 1. Here the CDR3 DNA reads TGTGCCAGCAGTTTACGGACAGGGGAAGCTTTCTTT. Encoded protein: CASSLRTGEAFF.

This clone appeared once. J is TRBJ1-1 and V is TRBV5-1; D is uncertain. The CDR3 is 14 residues long. The V gene's germline CDR1 is SGHRS and CDR2 YFSETQ. Trimming removed 6 bases from V and 0 bases from J, with 12 bases in between. The CDR3 DNA follows: TGCGCCAGCACCGAGAATACAGTGAACACTGAAGCTTTCTTT. Amino acids: CASTENTVNTEAFF.

The chain is built from TRBV3-1 (or the pseudogene TRBV3-2) and TRBJ2-6, with TRBD2 as a possible D gene (5 bases). Trimming shortened V by 4 bases and J by 0 bases, and 13 bases separated the two germline ends. The CDR3 has 17 amino acids. Per germline, CDR1 LGHDT and CDR2 YNNKEL (reference sequence). The CDR3 nucleotides are TGTGCCAGCAGCCCATCGGGATTGTACTCTGGGGCCAACGTCCTGACTTTC. Amino acid sequence: CASSPSGLYSGANVLTF.

The chain combines TRBV10-2 with TRBJ1-5, with D perhaps TRBD1 (5 bases). With 4 bases removed from V and 3 bases from J, the gap between germline ends came to 7 bases. The CDR3 loop spans 13 amino acids. From germline, CDR1 is WSHSY and CDR2 SAAADI. CDR3 in DNA: TGCGCCAGCAGTGGACAGTTCAATCAGCCCCAGCATTTT. It translates to CASSGQFNQPQHF.

This chain joins TRBV19 and TRBJ2-7; 10 bases are a match to TRBD1. The CDR3 consists of 15 residues. CDR1 is LNHDA, CDR2 SQIVND, per germline (reference sequence). The V segment lost 7 bases and the J segment 7 bases; nucleotides outside the gene matches: 13. CDR3 DNA sequence: TGTGCCAGTAAGACGGGACAGGGGACGTTTGAGGAGCAGTACTTC. Translation gives CASKTGQGTFEEQYF.

J is TRBJ2-7 and V is TRBV7-9; possibly TRBD1 for D (6 bases). The V and J ends lost 5 bases and 6 bases respectively, with 20 bases between them. The CDR3 has 15 residues. Germline V CDR1 and CDR2: SEHNR, FQNEAQ (reference sequence). This CDR3 reads CASSPTGHLNVEQYF. The CDR3 bases are TGTGCCAGCAGCCCCACAGGGCACCTTAACGTCGAGCAGTACTTC. Looking up the rest from reference TRBV7-9 and TRBJ2-7 gives the full variable domain: DTGVSQNPRHKITKRGQNVTFRCDPISEHNRLYWYRQTLGQGPEFLTYFQNEAQLEKSRLLSDRFSAERPKGSFSTLEIQRTEQGDSAMYLCASSPTGHLNVEQYFGPGTRLTVT.

This clone was observed a single time. This chain connects TRBV28 to TRBJ1-2; no reliable D call. The V and J ends lost 3 bases and 1 base respectively, with 6 bases between them. The CDR3 consists of 13 residues. CDR1 and CDR2 (germline): MDHEN, SYDVKM. In DNA, the CDR3 is TGTGCCAGCAGTTTGGACGGTAACTATGGCTACACCTTC. Translating it yields CASSLDGNYGYTF.

This clone was observed a few times. Other nucleotide sequences from this sample produce the same CDR3. This rearrangement joins TRBV4-1 to TRBJ2-2; D is possibly TRBD2 (5 bases). This CDR3 has 14 amino acids. V gave up 5 bases and J gave up 1 base, with 8 bases separating them. Germline V gene sequence: CDR1 MGHRA, CDR2 YSYEKL. The DNA for the CDR3 is TGCGCCAGCAGCGATCGGGGGAACACCGGGGAGCTGTTTTTT. Translation gives CASSDRGNTGELFF.

V and J are TRBV5-5 and TRBJ2-3, with D possibly being TRBD2 (6 bases). This CDR3 spans 15 amino acids. Trimming shortened V by 4 bases and J by 1 base, and 13 bases separated the two germline ends. Germline assignment: CDR1 SGHKS and CDR2 YYEKEE (reference sequence). The CDR3 sequence: CASSLEAGRTDTQYF. The CDR3 region has the DNA TGTGCCAGCAGCCTAGAGGCGGGGCGCACAGATACGCAGTATTTT.

The gene calls are TRBV29-1 and TRBJ1-2, with D tentatively TRBD1 (5 bases). The CDR3 contains 13 residues. CDR1 and CDR2 from the germline V gene are SQVTM and ANQGSEA. V lost 7 bases to trimming and J lost 1 base, with 13 bases between them. CDR3 residues: CSARIDSNYGYTF. For the CDR3, the DNA is TGCAGCGCCCGAATCGACAGTAACTATGGCTACACCTTC.

The rearrangement links TRBV6-5 to TRBJ1-1; D is possibly TRBD1 (6 bases). The CDR3 contains 13 residues. V lost 5 bases and J 1 base, leaving 8 bases between the germline ends. CDR1 is MNHEY and CDR2 is SVGAGI in the germline V gene. CDR3 sequence reads: CASSKQGNTEAFF. The CDR3 coding sequence is TGTGCCAGCAGTAAACAGGGGAACACTGAAGCTTTCTTT.

The V call is TRBV5-1, the J call TRBJ2-7; 9 bases fit TRBD1. The germline V gene has CDR1 SGHRS and CDR2 YFSETQ. V shed 4 bases, J shed 4 bases, and the junction held 9 bases outside the gene matches. The CDR3 has 15 amino acids. The CDR3 sequence is CASSPGDREIYEQYF. DNA for the CDR3: TGCGCCAGCAGCCCAGGGGACAGGGAGATATACGAGCAGTACTTC.

CDR3 bases: TGTGCCAGCACCAAGCCCACTGAAGCTTTCTTT. Translating it yields CASTKPTEAFF. This chain uses TRBV28 with TRBJ1-1, with no clear D. Germline CDR1 is MDHEN and CDR2 is SYDVKM. V lost 7 bases, J lost 4 bases, and 7 bases lay in between. This CDR3 region has 11 residues. The full variable domain, its missing parts supplied by reference TRBV28 and TRBJ1-1, is DVKVTQSSRYLVKRTGEKVFLECVQDMDHENMFWYRQDPGLGLRLIYFSYDVKMKEKGDIPEGYSVSREKKERFSLILESASTNQTSMYLCASTKPTEAFFGQGTRLTVV.

The J gene is TRBJ2-2, the V gene TRBV9; D perhaps matches TRBD2 (5 bases). The length of the CDR3 is 14 residues. V was shortened by 0 bases and J by 7 bases, with 10 bases between the two germline ends. CDR1 is SGDLS and CDR2 is YYNGEE in the germline V gene. The CDR3 DNA reads as TGTGCCAGCAGCGTAGAGGCAGGACTCGGGGAGCTGTTTTTT. Its translation is CASSVEAGLGELFF.

The chain is built from TRBV2 and TRBJ2-4; D possibly corresponds to TRBD1 (6 bases). There are 15 residues in the CDR3. Germline lookup yields CDR1 SNHLY and CDR2 FYNNEI. Trimming shortened V by 4 bases and J by 0 bases, and 10 bases separated the two germline ends. CDR3 protein: CASSGDRLAKNIQYF. The CDR3 DNA sequence: TGTGCCAGCAGTGGAGACAGGCTAGCCAAAAACATTCAGTACTTC.

The rearrangement uses TRBV28 and TRBJ2-3, with D perhaps matching TRBD2 (5 bases). V gave up 6 bases and J gave up 1 base, with 14 bases separating them. Germline V gene lookup returns CDR1 MDHEN and CDR2 SYDVKM. The CDR3 length is 15 residues. CDR3 coding DNA: TGTGCCAGCAGGCGTAGGAGGTCCGGCACAGATACGCAGTATTTT. The encoded protein is CASRRRRSGTDTQYF.

Written as DNA, the CDR3 is TGTGCCAGCAGCCAAGTGGGCGACAGAGCCTATGGCTACACCTTC. It codes for CASSQVGDRAYGYTF. The J gene is TRBJ1-2, the V gene TRBV3-1 (or the pseudogene TRBV3-2); the D gene is possibly TRBD1 (5 bases). The CDR3 is 15 amino acids. Germline CDR1 LGHDT, CDR2 YNNKEL (reference sequence). V lost 1 base and J 4 bases, leaving 13 bases between the germline ends.

The chain has TRBV19 and TRBJ1-1; D unresolved. The CDR3 length is 11 residues. V lost 6 bases and J 6 bases, leaving 8 bases between the germline ends. The germline CDR1 and CDR2 sequences are LNHDA and SQIVND (reference sequence). CDR3 protein: CASRQTSEAFF. The CDR3, as DNA: TGTGCCAGTAGGCAAACTTCTGAAGCTTTCTTT.

The chain joins TRBV28 to TRBJ1-6; D is uncertain. V was cut by 5 bases and J by 0 bases, with 8 bases left in between. The CDR3 runs to 15 residues. Germline V lookup: CDR1 MDHEN, CDR2 SYDVKM. In DNA form, the CDR3 reads TGTGCCAGCAGTGGACCATTCTCCTATAATTCACCCCTCCACTTT. This sequence encodes CASSGPFSYNSPLHF.

This clone was counted only a few times. This chain joins TRBV6-6 and TRBJ1-1; D call uncertain. Trimming removed 2 bases from V and 8 bases from J, with 9 bases in between. The germline V gene encodes CDR1 MNHNY and CDR2 SVGAGI (reference sequence). The CDR3 is 12 amino acids. The CDR3 DNA reads as TGTGCCAGCAGTTACCTCATCAGGGAAGCTTTCTTT. The encoded protein is CASSYLIREAFF.

The rearrangement joins TRBV28 to TRBJ2-7, with D unclear. Per the germline V gene, CDR1 is MDHEN and CDR2 is SYDVKM. The CDR3 consists of 13 residues. The ends were cut back, 10 bases at V and 1 base at J, with 14 bases in the middle. The CDR3 region is CATGQEGSYEQYF. CDR3 coding DNA: TGTGCCACTGGTCAGGAAGGGTCCTACGAGCAGTACTTC.

This rearrangement joins TRBV28 to TRBJ1-1, with 9 bases aligning to TRBD1. Germline V gene data show CDR1 as MDHEN and CDR2 as SYDVKM. J gave up 7 bases and V 5 bases, and 8 bases lay outside the gene matches. The CDR3 covers 14 residues. The CDR3 bases are TGTGCCAGCAGTGTATCCGGGACAGGGCGTGAAGCTTTCTTT. This encodes CASSVSGTGREAFF.

V is TRBV7-2 and J is TRBJ2-2, with D maybe TRBD1 (6 bases). CDR1 is SGHTA, CDR2 FQGNSA, per germline. The length of the CDR3 is 15 residues. The germline V and J ends were trimmed by 3 bases and 1 base, with 9 bases remaining between them. CDR3 in amino acids: CASSLQGWNTGELFF. The DNA of the CDR3 is TGTGCCAGCAGCTTGCAGGGGTGGAACACCGGGGAGCTGTTTTTT.

The rearrangement uses TRBV20-1 and TRBJ1-6; D unresolved. The CDR3 sequence is 13 residues long. V was shortened by 6 bases and J by 8 bases, with 14 bases between the two germline ends. Germline V lookup: CDR1 DFQATT, CDR2 SNEGSKA (reference sequence). The CDR3 DNA reads as TGCAGTGCCAGTAGGACGGTCGATTCACCCCTCCACTTT. As protein: CSASRTVDSPLHF.

This clone was observed a single time. V usage is TRBV19 and J usage is TRBJ1-3, with D perhaps matching TRBD1 (6 bases). The CDR3 consists of 15 residues. Looked up from germline, CDR1 is LNHDA and CDR2 is SQIVND (reference sequence). V lost 5 bases, J lost 0 bases, and 11 bases lay in between. CDR3 nucleotide sequence: TGTGCCAGTAGTCCACAGGACAGCTCTGGAAACACCATATATTTT. It translates to CASSPQDSSGNTIYF.

Within the sample, this clone is medium-sized (0.01 to 0.1%). The rearrangement links TRBV6-5 to TRBJ2-4, with D possibly TRBD1 on 6 matching bases. The germline V gene encodes CDR1 MNHEY and CDR2 SVGAGI. The V end lost 5 bases, the J end lost 4 bases, and 12 bases lay between the germline ends. The CDR3 extends over 14 amino acids. CDR3 DNA sequence: TGTGCCAGCAGTCTCCCGGGGACAAAAAACATTCAGTACTTC. Translating gives CASSLPGTKNIQYF.

This clone occurred a few times. The rearrangement joins TRBV18 to TRBJ1-2; D may be TRBD1 (6 bases). CDR1 and CDR2 (germline): KGHSH, LQKENI. Trimming shortened V by 6 bases and J by 3 bases, and 14 bases separated the two germline ends. The CDR3 consists of 14 residues. In DNA form, the CDR3 reads TGTGCCAGCTCTCACAGGGAAAGGGACTATGGCTACACCTTC. As protein: CASSHRERDYGYTF.

The chain recombines TRBV5-1 with TRBJ1-2; D is perhaps TRBD1 (6 bases). V lost 4 bases and J 2 bases, leaving 12 bases between the germline ends. The CDR3 runs 14 residues. Germline CDR1 and CDR2: SGHRS and YFSETQ. The CDR3 spells CASSDQGQNYGYTF. The CDR3, as DNA: TGCGCCAGCAGCGACCAAGGACAGAACTATGGCTACACCTTC.

The chain carries TRBV11-2 and TRBJ2-1; D is ambiguous. This CDR3 is built from 12 residues. V lost 2 bases, J lost 8 bases, and 7 bases lay in between. The germline V gene has CDR1 SGHAT and CDR2 FQNNGV. CDR3 sequence (DNA): TGTGCCAGCAGCTTAAGCCCGCATGAGCAGTTCTTC. Translated, it gives CASSLSPHEQFF.